What follows describes a single T cell receptor beta chain. The antigen is not known. The PCR contained 60 Vbeta and 13 Jbeta primers. The assay was immunoSEQ multiplex PCR, and TCRdb's table has in-frame clones only and misses some. This sample has more than 100,000 clones, with around 79% found just once. While unrecorded immune exposures were likely, the donors were nominally healthy when sampled. The record originates from a study of cytomegalovirus exposure and HLA in healthy donors. Study at large: About 77 million unique TCRs from HLA-typed donors made up an early data release.

The CDR3 has 16 amino acids. Germline CDR1 and CDR2: SGHRS and YFSETQ. V dropped 4 bases and J dropped 3; count of bases not matched to a gene: 6. Findings of the study overall: Accurate prediction of HLA-A and HLA-B alleles (for most subjects) was reportedly achieved from TCR beta sequences.

This TCR derives from a woman in her thirties or forties in good health and CMV-seronegative. This rearrangement joins TRBV5-1 to TRBJ2-1; 11 bases line up with TRBD2. The sequencing input was PBMCs. CDR3 bases: TGCGCCAGCAGCCCTATAGCGGGGGGGAACTACAATGAGCAGTTCTTC. This gives the protein CASSPIAGGNYNEQFF.